This passage covers 20 T cell receptor beta chains from one sample sequenced in a study of blood T cell repertoires in COVID-19 (dated by TCRdb to 2020 to 2022). Preparation of the library involved the immunoSEQ multiplex PCR assay. The immuneACCESS repertoire file appears here via TCRdb, limited to in-frame rearrangements. These files lack a portion of the clones; in checked studies, under half of the deficit traces to unresolved V genes, and the cause of the others is not known. A total of 200,000 to 250,000 clones appear in this sample, 82% of them only once. 3% to 4% of the sample is held by the ten biggest clonotypes. Input material: peripheral blood. The source is a woman older than 75 with acute or convalescent COVID-19.

Here the CDR3 DNA reads TGTGCCAGCAGCTTAAGTAGCGGGGGGCAAGAGACCCAGTACTTC. Amino acid sequence: CASSLSSGGQETQYF. The V and J genes are TRBV7-3 and TRBJ2-5; 10 nucleotides align to TRBD2. Trimming cost V 1 base and J 2 bases; bases outside gene matches: 1. Per germline, CDR1 SGHTA and CDR2 FQGTGA. The length of the CDR3 is 15 residues. The full variable domain, completed using reference TRBV7-3 and TRBJ2-5, is GAGVSQTPSNKVTEKGKYVELRCDPISGHTALYWYRQSLGQGPEFLIYFQGTGAADDSGLPNDRFFAVRPEGSVSTLKIQRTERGDSAVYLCASSLSSGGQETQYFGPGTRLLVL.

The V gene is TRBV4-3, the J gene TRBJ1-5, with D perhaps TRBD1 (5 bases). Trimming took 3 bases from V and 2 from J, leaving 14 bases between them. The CDR3 contains 16 residues. The germline V gene has CDR1 LGHNA and CDR2 YSLEER. The CDR3 loop is CASSQTGGVGNQPQHF. CDR3 bases: TGCGCCAGCAGCCAGACGGGAGGGGTGGGCAATCAGCCCCAGCATTTT.

V gene TRBV11-3 combines with J gene TRBJ1-1; 8 nucleotides align to TRBD1. Germline values: CDR1 SGHNT, CDR2 YENEEA. With 4 bases clipped from V and 3 bases from J, the junction kept 4 bases outside the gene matches. The CDR3 sequence is 14 residues long. The CDR3 DNA reads TGTGCCAGCAGCTCGCGGACAGGGTACACTGAAGCTTTCTTT. It yields the protein CASSSRTGYTEAFF.

The chain has TRBV5-1 and TRBJ1-5; D perhaps matches TRBD1 (5 bases). The CDR3 has 15 residues. CDR1 and CDR2 from the germline V gene are SGHRS and YFSETQ. Trimming shortened V by 4 bases and J by 1 base, and 12 bases separated the two germline ends. CDR3 DNA sequence: TGCGCCAGCAGCCCGGGCGGGGGGAGCAATCAGCCCCAGCATTTT. Translation gives CASSPGGGSNQPQHF.

This clone showed up just once. The gene calls are TRBV7-3 and TRBJ2-5, with D unresolved. Germline-derived CDR1 and CDR2 are SGHTA and FQGTGA. Trimming took off 0 bases at V and 4 bases at J, with 12 bases between the two ends. CDR3 length equals 15 residues. The CDR3 DNA reads as TGTGCCAGCAGCTTAACGGCCGAACCGGGAGAGACCCAGTACTTC. As protein: CASSLTAEPGETQYF.

The rearrangement links TRBV7-2 to TRBJ2-3; 7 bases match TRBD2. CDR3 length equals 14 residues. The ends lost 7 bases at V and 6 bases at J; junction bases unmatched: 10. From germline, CDR1 is SGHTA and CDR2 FQGNSA. The DNA of the CDR3 is TGTGCCAGCAATCAGGCCGCGGGGGTGGATACGCAGTATTTT. Translation gives CASNQAAGVDTQYF. The full variable domain, its missing parts supplied by reference TRBV7-2 and TRBJ2-3, is GAGVSQSPSNKVTEKGKDVELRCDPISGHTALYWYRQSLGQGLEFLIYFQGNSAPDKSGLPSDRFSAERTGGSVSTLTIQRTQQEDSAVYLCASNQAAGVDTQYFGPGTRLTVL.

The chain links TRBV27 to TRBJ1-1, with D possibly matching TRBD1 (5 bases). Trimming removed 3 bases from V and 6 bases from J, with 14 bases in between. Germline assignment: CDR1 MNHEY and CDR2 SMNVEV (reference sequence). The CDR3 is 14 residues long. This CDR3 reads CASSFSRGGAEAFF. The CDR3 DNA is TGTGCCAGCAGTTTCTCCCGGGGGGGGGCTGAAGCTTTCTTT.

The genes are TRBV28 and TRBJ1-5, with D possibly matching TRBD1 (5 bases). CDR3 length: 13 residues. CDR1 is MDHEN and CDR2 is SYDVKM in the germline V gene. V lost 2 bases, J lost 6 bases, and 8 bases lay in between. The CDR3 coding sequence is TGTGCCAGCAGTTTACGCGGGGGTCAGCCCCAGCATTTT. Amino acid sequence: CASSLRGGQPQHF.

The V call is TRBV6-5, the J call TRBJ1-6; D remains unclear. Germline CDR1 and CDR2: MNHEY and SVGAGI. The CDR3 totals 14 residues. The V end was cut by 7 bases, the J end by 3 bases, with 10 bases between. CDR3 coding DNA: TGTGCCAGCAAGGAGGGCCTCTATAATTCACCCCTCCACTTT. Its translation: CASKEGLYNSPLHF.

This sequence joins TRBV7-2 and TRBJ1-1, with a weak D call TRBD1 (6 bases). Germline V gene sequence: CDR1 SGHTA, CDR2 FQGNSA. This CDR3 spans 13 amino acids. V dropped 8 bases and J dropped 1 base, with 11 bases sitting between them. The CDR3 spells CASGPGQNTEAFF. In nucleotides, the CDR3 is TGTGCCAGCGGACCGGGACAGAACACTGAAGCTTTCTTT.

V and J are TRBV27 and TRBJ1-4; 8 bases match TRBD1. CDR3 size: 15 residues. The germline V gene encodes CDR1 MNHEY and CDR2 SMNVEV (reference sequence). V lost 5 bases to trimming and J lost 2 bases; unmatched junction nucleotides: 4. CDR3 amino acids: CASSVGTGTNEKLFF. CDR3 DNA sequence: TGTGCCAGCAGTGTAGGGACAGGCACTAATGAAAAACTGTTTTTT.

Note on this clone: The junction differs from germline at one of its ends, possibly a read error. The rearrangement joins TRBV11-2 to TRBJ2-3; 7 bases match TRBD2. The CDR3 runs to 15 residues. In germline, CDR1 is SGHAT, CDR2 FQNNGV. CDR3 in amino acids: CASSLGRGSTNTQYF. As DNA, the CDR3 is TGTGCCAGCAGCTTAGGGCGGGGGAGCACAAATACGCAGTATTTT.

The chain recombines TRBV9 with TRBJ2-2; possibly TRBD1 for D (6 bases). In germline, CDR1 is SGDLS, CDR2 YYNGEE. Trimming removed 1 base from V and 1 base from J, with 8 bases in between. This CDR3 comprises 15 residues. The CDR3 region is CASSVSGVNTGELFF. CDR3 nucleotides: TGTGCCAGCAGCGTATCAGGGGTGAACACCGGGGAGCTGTTTTTT.

This CDR3 reads CASSDRQGGITNEKLFF. The CDR3 DNA follows: TGTGCCAGCAGCGATCGACAGGGGGGAATAACTAATGAAAAACTGTTTTTT. The chain is built from TRBV5-4 and TRBJ1-4; 9 bases map to TRBD1. V shed 4 bases and J 1 base; nucleotides not matched to a gene: 8. Germline V gives CDR1 SGHNT, CDR2 YYREEE (reference sequence). This CDR3 has 17 residues. Full variable domain (rest looked up from reference TRBV5-4 and TRBJ1-4): ETGVTQSPTHLIKTRGQQVTLRCSSQSGHNTVSWYQQALGQGPQFIFQYYREEENGRGNFPPRFSGLQFPNYSSELNVNALELDDSALYLCASSDRQGGITNEKLFFGSGTQLSVL.

The V and J genes are TRBV5-5 and TRBJ1-2; TRBD1 is a possible D gene (5 bases). The CDR3 is 15 amino acids. CDR1 and CDR2 (germline): SGHKS, YYEKEE (reference sequence). V shed 1 base and J shed 3 bases, with 13 bases lying between them. The CDR3 bases are TGTGCCAGCAGCTTGCAACTTAGCAGGGACTATGGCTACACCTTC. Protein sequence: CASSLQLSRDYGYTF.

The V gene is TRBV28, the J gene TRBJ1-2; no clear D. Looked up from germline, CDR1 is MDHEN and CDR2 is SYDVKM. The V end was cut by 4 bases, the J end by 8 bases, with 11 bases between. The CDR3 contains 12 residues. CDR3 sequence reads: CASSSQSLGYTF. CDR3 sequence (DNA): TGTGCCAGCAGTTCACAGAGTTTAGGCTACACCTTC.

The chain links TRBV7-3 to TRBJ2-1; TRBD2 matches at 7 bases. The CDR3 is 17 amino acids. V was clipped by 3 bases and J by 0 bases; unmatched bases: 8. Germline CDR1 and CDR2: SGHTA and FQGTGA. The CDR3 nucleotides read TGTGCCAGCAGCTTGAGCGGGAACTCCCGCTCCTACAATGAGCAGTTCTTC. It translates to CASSLSGNSRSYNEQFF.

This rearrangement joins TRBV5-1 to TRBJ2-2; D unresolved. Germline CDR1 SGHRS, CDR2 YFSETQ. The length of the CDR3 is 16 residues. V was trimmed by 4 bases and J by 4 bases, leaving 17 bases between them. CDR3 DNA: TGCGCCAGCAGCCCGCTAGGTCACTTGTCCACCGGGGAGCTGTTTTTT. Its translation: CASSPLGHLSTGELFF.

This chain uses TRBV10-3 with TRBJ2-7, with TRBD1 as a possible D gene (5 bases). Looked up from germline, CDR1 is ENHRY and CDR2 is SYGVKD. This CDR3 has 14 amino acids. Trimming shortened V by 2 bases and J by 5 bases, and 13 bases separated the two germline ends. This CDR3 is CAISEPGRANEQYF. In DNA, the CDR3 is TGTGCCATCAGTGAGCCGGGCAGGGCTAACGAGCAGTACTTC.

This sequence joins TRBV6-4 and TRBJ2-1; 9 nucleotides match TRBD1. Germline lookup yields CDR1 MRHNA and CDR2 SNTAGT. V gave up 2 bases and J gave up 8 bases; unmatched junction bases: 10. The CDR3 has 16 residues. DNA for the CDR3: TGTGCCAGCAGTGACAGCAGCGGGACAGGGAATTATGAGCAGTTCTTC. It codes for CASSDSSGTGNYEQFF.